This TCR beta chain was recovered during a study of regulatory T cells in long-lasting Graves disease. Arm-PCR of CDR3 regions and iRepertoire HTBI primers were the basis on which TCR beta libraries were built. TCRdb re-called the multiplex PCR reads with MiXCR, one entry per CDR3 protein. The repertoire holds roughly 530,000 distinct CDR3 sequences, with more than 15% as singletons. Time point indicated: newly diagnosed GD, antithyroid drugs for less than 3 months. TCR sequences were obtained from RNA taken from PBMCs. This clonotype was seen just once. The same specimen was also included in a second study, on T cells in Graves' hyperthyroidism and ophthalmopathy. This second report adds: Through a model of 13 V-J features, ophthalmopathy was separated from stable hyperthyroidism. Prediction of ophthalmopathy progression came a median 6.5 months pre-onset.

The receptor was derived from a woman aged 40 to 65 with Graves disease. Sequenced here: peripheral blood mononuclear cells (PBMCs), sampled at new diagnosis, from a patient treated with antithyroid drugs.

CDR3 bases: TGTGCCAGCAGGGACAGAAAGCAGTTCTTC. Its translation: CASRDRKQFF. The chain joins TRBV25-1 to TRBJ2-1, with D tentatively TRBD1 (6 bases). The CDR3 covers 10 residues. Germline values: CDR1 MGHDK, CDR2 SYGVNS. V shed 6 bases and J shed 11 bases, with 8 bases lying between them.